Presented here are 31 T cell receptor beta chains from one specimen sequenced in a study of T cells in women clearing cervical HPV infection. Profiling relied on immunoSEQ multiplex PCR, and the TCRdb table lists in-frame clones only, not all of them. There are about 25,000 clones in the sample, with about 3.7% held by the top ten. Specimen: blood buffy coat. Receptors were obtained from a woman between 18 and 70 years old with a cervical HPV16 infection that either progressed to CIN3+ or cleared (not recorded which).

The CDR3 DNA, read in part, is TGTGCCAGCAGCTTAGCGGGGGCTAGCGGGGCCTACAATGAC. This encodes CASSLAGASGAYND. The full CDR3 sequence reads CASSLAGASGAYNDYTF. The rearrangement joins TRBV7-2 to TRBJ1-2; D is possibly TRBD1 (6 bases). The read halts 3 residues ahead of the CDR3 end, with the missing end drawn from the germline J gene. Germline CDR1 and CDR2: SGHTA and FQGNSA. The CDR3 runs 17 residues.

Note on this clone: The read is 3 residues too short to cover the CDR3 end, so that end is filled in from the germline J gene. The genes are TRBV2 and TRBJ2-7; TRBD2 is a possible D gene (6 bases). Germline V gives CDR1 SNHLY, CDR2 FYNNEI. The germline V and J ends were trimmed by 6 bases and 5 bases, with 17 bases remaining between them. This CDR3 has 14 residues. The CDR3 loop reads CASRLAGGSHEQYF. The CDR3 bases that were read are TGTGCCAGCAGACTAGCCGGGGGAAGCCACGAG. Based on the CDR3 plus reference TRBV2 and TRBJ2-7, the full variable domain is EPEVTQTPSHQVTQMGQEVILRCVPISNHLYFYWYRQILGQKVEFLVSFYNNEISEKSEIFDDQFSVERPDGSNFTLKIRSTKLEDSAMYFCASRLAGGSHEQYFGPGTRLTVT.

Turning to this clone: The read ends 3 residues early relative to the CDR3; the germline J gene fills the gap. The chain links TRBV6-1 to TRBJ1-4; D unresolved. Germline V lookup: CDR1 MNHNS, CDR2 SASEGT. The V end lost 4 bases, the J end lost 0 bases, and 9 bases lay between the germline ends. The CDR3 covers 15 residues. CDR3 DNA, as far as it was read: TGTGCCAGCAGTGGACACCCAGCAACTAATGAAAAA. Its protein product is CASSGHPATNEK. The full CDR3 sequence reads CASSGHPATNEKLFF.

Points on this clone: The observed sequence ends 3 residues before the CDR3 terminus, with the missing tail filled in from the germline J gene. The chain carries TRBV5-1 and TRBJ2-1; 8 positions agree with TRBD2. The CDR3 sequence is 16 residues long. Losses at the gene ends were 2 bases for V and 8 bases for J; bases not matched to a gene: 12. Germline lookup yields CDR1 SGHRS and CDR2 YFSETQ. CDR3 bases read: TGCGCCAGCAGCTTTGGCGGGGGGCTAACGGGGGATGAG. Encoded protein: CASSFGGGLTGDE. The entire CDR3 reads CASSFGGGLTGDEQFF.

The covered CDR3 bases are TGTGCCAGTAGTGAGTGGGCTGAGACAGATACG. It specifies CASSEWAETDT. The whole CDR3 is CASSEWAETDTQYF. This chain connects TRBV19 to TRBJ2-3; D is ambiguous. The CDR3 goes on 3 residues after the read ends, and that part is filled in from the germline J gene. Trimming cost V 5 bases and J 3 bases, with 12 bases left between them. Germline CDR1 and CDR2: LNHDA and SQIVND (reference sequence). CDR3 length equals 14 residues.

With regard to this clone: Read coverage stops 3 residues before the CDR3 terminus; the germline J gene supplies the remainder. The rearrangement uses TRBV5-1 and TRBJ1-2, with a tentative D call TRBD1 (6 bases). The V and J ends lost 6 bases and 1 base respectively, with 10 bases between them. This CDR3 is 13 amino acids long. The germline CDR1 and CDR2 sequences are SGHRS and YFSETQ. CDR3 sequence: CASTPDSNYGYTF. Partial CDR3 DNA: TGCGCCAGCACCCCGGACAGTAACTATGGC.

With regard to this clone: The read gets to within 3 residues of the CDR3 end, and the germline J gene fills in the rest. The chain carries TRBV2 and TRBJ1-6, with D unclear. V was shortened by 7 bases and J by 5 bases, with 12 bases between the two germline ends. The germline V gene has CDR1 SNHLY and CDR2 FYNNEI. This CDR3 region has 14 residues. The CDR3 loop reads CASKRTVNNSPLHF. CDR3 DNA, as far as it was read: TGTGCCAGCAAGAGAACAGTAAATAATTCACCC.

To note about this clone: Sequencing ends 3 residues short of the CDR3 end; the germline J gene provides the rest. The chain is built from TRBV7-2 and TRBJ1-6, with D perhaps matching TRBD1 (5 bases). Germline V lookup: CDR1 SGHTA, CDR2 FQGNSA. The V end lost 1 base, the J end lost 11 bases, and 12 bases lay between the germline ends. CDR3 length: 14 amino acids. CDR3 DNA, as far as it was read: TGTGCCAGCAGCTTAGTCAGGGAGGGCGCACCC. Protein sequence: CASSLVREGAP. The whole CDR3 is CASSLVREGAPLHF. The entire variable domain, with the rest obtained from reference TRBV7-2 and TRBJ1-6, is as follows: GAGVSQSPSNKVTEKGKDVELRCDPISGHTALYWYRQSLGQGLEFLIYFQGNSAPDKSGLPSDRFSAERTGGSVSTLTIQRTQQEDSAVYLCASSLVREGAPLHFGNGTRLTVT.

Note on this clone: Read coverage stops 3 residues before the CDR3 terminus; the germline J gene supplies the remainder. V and J are TRBV30 and TRBJ2-1, with a weak D call TRBD1 (6 bases). V gave up 3 bases and J gave up 9 bases, with 18 bases separating them. Germline loops: CDR1 GTSNPN, CDR2 SVGIG (reference sequence). CDR3 length: 14 amino acids. The DNA read from the CDR3 is TGTGCCTGGAGCCAGGGGTGGGGATCGAGTGAG. Protein sequence: CAWSQGWGSSE. The full CDR3 is CAWSQGWGSSEQFF.

Regarding this clone: The CDR3 end lies 3 residues beyond the end of the read and is filled in from the germline J gene. The gene calls are TRBV12-5 and TRBJ2-4, with D possibly TRBD1 on 6 matching bases. CDR1 and CDR2 from the germline V gene are LGHNT and FRNRAP. The CDR3 contains 22 residues. Between the trimmed V and J ends, which lost 1 base and 1 base, there was a span of 29 bases. The CDR3 spells CASGLGPLTRDTGTRAKNIQYF. Partial CDR3 DNA: TGTGCTAGTGGTTTGGGGCCGCTTACCCGGGACACGGGAACGAGGGCCAAAAACATT.

A remark on this clone: Read coverage stops 3 residues before the CDR3 terminus; the germline J gene supplies the remainder. This chain uses TRBV28 with TRBJ1-1; D is unresolved. CDR3 length: 14 residues. CDR1 and CDR2 from the germline V gene are MDHEN and SYDVKM. Trimming cost V 6 bases and J 3 bases, with 14 bases left between them. CDR3 DNA, as far as it was read: TGTGCCAGCAGCGCGACCCCTCGGGACACTGAA. This sequence encodes CASSATPRDTE. The whole CDR3 sequence is CASSATPRDTEAFF.

Concerning this clone itself: Read sequence stops 3 residues before the CDR3 end, and the germline J gene provides the missing end. This chain links TRBV12-3 or TRBV12-4 with TRBJ2-5, with a weak D call TRBD2 (6 bases). The V end lost 8 bases, the J end lost 2 bases, and 12 bases lay between the germline ends. The length of the CDR3 is 13 residues. Incomplete CDR3 DNA: TGTGCCAGCTGTCCGGGACTTCAAGAGACC. Residues: CASCPGLQET. The full CDR3 sequence reads CASCPGLQETQYF.

To note about this clone: The CDR3 end is not reached by the read, which stops 3 residues before it; the germline J gene fills it in. The V gene is TRBV18, the J gene TRBJ1-2; unclear D gene. The germline CDR1 and CDR2 sequences are KGHSH and LQKENI. CDR3 length equals 16 residues. Between the trimmed V and J ends, which lost 3 bases and 0 bases, there was a span of 14 bases. Here the CDR3 reads CASSPGTETTNYGYTF. CDR3 DNA (partial): TGTGCCAGCTCACCGGGCACCGAGACAACTAACTATGGC.

As concerns this clone: The CDR3 is cut off 3 residues early in the read; its end comes from the germline J gene. The V gene is TRBV19, the J gene TRBJ1-2; no clear D gene. With 6 bases removed from V and 4 bases from J, the gap between germline ends came to 15 bases. The length of the CDR3 is 14 residues. Germline V gene data show CDR1 as LNHDA and CDR2 as SQIVND (reference sequence). This CDR3 reads CASSTGPPVYGYTF. The sequenced CDR3 bases are TGTGCCAGTAGCACGGGTCCACCGGTCTATGGC. The variable domain in full, completed from reference TRBV19 and TRBJ1-2, reads DGGITQSPKYLFRKEGQNVTLSCEQNLNHDAMYWYRQDPGQGLRLIYYSQIVNDFQKGDIAEGYSVSREKKESFPLTVTSAQKNPTAFYLCASSTGPPVYGYTFGSGTRLTVV.

In regard to this clone: The read comes to an end 3 residues before the CDR3 does, leaving the germline J gene to fill in the end. The chain uses TRBV19 and TRBJ1-2; the D gene is possibly TRBD1 (5 bases). This CDR3 region has 15 residues. The germline gives CDR1 LNHDA, CDR2 SQIVND (reference sequence). The DNA read from the CDR3 is TGTGCCAGTAGTATAGGAGGGGCGGAAAGCTACGAC. This encodes CASSIGGAESYD. The full CDR3 protein is CASSIGGAESYDYTF.

Comment on this clone: The observed sequence ends 3 residues before the CDR3 terminus, with the missing tail filled in from the germline J gene. This chain connects TRBV19 to TRBJ1-2, with 9 bases identical to TRBD1. The CDR3 extends over 13 amino acids. Germline CDR1 is LNHDA and CDR2 is SQIVND (reference sequence). The junction had 3 bases not matched to a gene; V was cut back by 6 bases and J by 4 bases. Here the CDR3 reads CASRMDRGYGYTF. The DNA read from the CDR3 is TGTGCCAGTAGGATGGACAGGGGCTATGGC. The full variable domain, with the rest looked up from reference TRBV19 and TRBJ1-2, is DGGITQSPKYLFRKEGQNVTLSCEQNLNHDAMYWYRQDPGQGLRLIYYSQIVNDFQKGDIAEGYSVSREKKESFPLTVTSAQKNPTAFYLCASRMDRGYGYTFGSGTRLTVV.

For this clone: The CDR3 end lies 3 residues beyond the end of the read and is filled in from the germline J gene. V usage is TRBV2 and J usage is TRBJ1-6; the D gene is possibly TRBD1 (5 bases). V lost 4 bases and J 6 bases, leaving 7 bases between the germline ends. Germline assignment: CDR1 SNHLY and CDR2 FYNNEI. The CDR3 is 13 residues long. The CDR3 bases that were read are TGTGCCAGCAGTGGCGGGGCTAATTCACCC. It is translated as CASSGGANSP. The CDR3, in full, reads CASSGGANSPLHF.

As concerns this clone: The read terminates 3 residues before the CDR3 end, so the remaining end is supplied by the germline J gene. The chain recombines TRBV20-1 with TRBJ2-5; possible D gene TRBD2, 7 bases. Germline values: CDR1 DFQATT, CDR2 SNEGSKA (reference sequence). The CDR3 runs 15 residues. Between the trimmed V and J ends, which lost 1 base and 5 bases, there was a span of 17 bases. CDR3 protein: CSARGKGGARETQYF. The sequenced part of the CDR3 DNA is TGCAGTGCTAGAGGGAAAGGGGGGGCCCGGGAGACC.

Worth noting for this clone: The CDR3 end falls 3 residues outside the read, so it is completed with the germline J gene. The J gene is TRBJ1-2, the V gene TRBV12-5, with a weak D call TRBD1 (6 bases). The CDR3 sequence is 15 residues long. Germline CDR1 LGHNT, CDR2 FRNRAP. Trimming stripped 1 base from V and 6 bases from J, with 15 bases between. The sequenced part of the CDR3 DNA is TGTGCTAGTGGTTTGGGAGCCCAGGGGTTGGATGGC. The encoded protein is CASGLGAQGLDG. The entire CDR3 sequence reads CASGLGAQGLDGYTF.

As for this clone: The CDR3 extends 3 residues past the end of the read, so its final part is completed from the germline J gene. The chain employs TRBV20-1 and TRBJ1-2; D possibly corresponds to TRBD1 (6 bases). The CDR3 is made up of 13 amino acids. V shed 5 bases and J shed 6 bases, with 16 bases lying between them. Germline CDR1 is DFQATT and CDR2 is SNEGSKA (reference sequence). CDR3 protein: CSAPLQGFHGYTF. The CDR3 bases that were read are TGCAGTGCTCCTTTACAGGGTTTTCATGGC.

A word on this clone: Mismatch with germline at one junction end may stem from a read error. With the read ending 3 residues before the CDR3 end, the germline J gene is used to fill in that end. The V gene is TRBV4-2, the J gene TRBJ2-5; D is possibly TRBD1 (5 bases). Germline CDR1 LGHNA, CDR2 YNFKEQ. CDR3 length equals 16 residues. CDR3 DNA (partial): TGCGCCAGCAGCTTCGACAGTCTCTCTTATACGGAGACC. Translated: CASSFDSLSYTET. The whole CDR3 protein reads CASSFDSLSYTETQYF.

As regards this clone: The missing CDR3 end, 3 residues past where the read stops, is filled in from the germline J gene. The chain employs TRBV18 and TRBJ2-4; 7 bases agree with TRBD1. The CDR3 runs 14 residues. Germline assignment: CDR1 KGHSH and CDR2 LQKENI. The CDR3 region is CASSPDRSDYGQYF. The sequenced CDR3 bases are TGTGCCAGCTCACCGGACAGGTCCGACTATGGT. The full variable domain, in which reference TRBV18 and TRBJ2-4 provide the parts outside the CDR3, is NAGVMQNPRHLVRRRGQEARLRCSPMKGHSHVYWYRQLPEEGLKFMVYLQKENIIDESGMPKERFSAEFPKEGPSILRIQQVVRGDSAAYFCASSPDRSDYGQYFGAGTRLSVL.

Remarks on this clone: The read is 3 residues too short to cover the CDR3 end, so that end is filled in from the germline J gene. V usage is TRBV7-3 and J usage is TRBJ2-5; TRBD2 agrees at 7 bases. The length of the CDR3 is 14 residues. V shed 5 bases and J 0 bases; nucleotides not matched to a gene: 3. Looked up from germline, CDR1 is SGHTA and CDR2 is FQGTGA. The DNA read from the CDR3 is TGTGCCAGCAGCCCCGGGACTAACCAAGAGACC. Its translation: CASSPGTNQET. The complete CDR3 reads CASSPGTNQETQYF.

CDR3 residues: CAWSVWGDRMNEKLFF. The covered CDR3 bases are TGTGCCTGGAGTGTATGGGGGGACAGGATGAATGAAAAG. The chain has TRBV30 and TRBJ2-2; 8 nucleotides agree with TRBD1. The DNA ends 3 residues before the CDR3 does, and the rest of the CDR3 is filled in from the germline J gene. CDR3 length: 16 residues. Looked up from germline, CDR1 is GTSNPN and CDR2 is SVGIG (reference sequence).

With respect to this clone: The read is 3 residues too short to cover the CDR3 end, so that end is filled in from the germline J gene. The chain recombines TRBV7-6 with TRBJ1-2, with D maybe TRBD1 (5 bases). This CDR3 has 15 amino acids. V shed 5 bases and J shed 4 bases, with 17 bases lying between them. CDR1 and CDR2 from the germline V gene are SGHVS and FNYEAQ. The sequenced CDR3 bases are TGTGCCAGCAGCCCGGACATCCGAGGCAGCTATGGC. Translated: CASSPDIRGSYG. The CDR3, in full, reads CASSPDIRGSYGYTF.

Points on this clone: The read finishes 3 residues shy of the CDR3 end, and the germline J gene is used to complete it. The chain employs TRBV7-9 and TRBJ1-5; 7 bases map to TRBD1. CDR3 length equals 13 residues. The V segment lost 5 bases and the J segment 7 bases; nucleotides outside the gene matches: 5. The germline V gene has CDR1 SEHNR and CDR2 FQNEAQ (reference sequence). CDR3 region: CASSQTGDQPQHF. The sequenced part of the CDR3 DNA is TGTGCCAGCAGCCAAACAGGGGACCAGCCC.

A word on this clone: The read comes to an end 3 residues before the CDR3 does, leaving the germline J gene to fill in the end. The genes are TRBV5-1 and TRBJ1-1; 8 bases line up with TRBD1. The CDR3 contains 13 residues. Per the germline V gene, CDR1 is SGHRS and CDR2 is YFSETQ. Trimming cost V 5 bases and J 4 bases; bases outside gene matches: 4. CDR3 DNA, as far as it was read: TGCGCCAGCAGGGCGGGACAGGCCACTGAA. Translated: CASRAGQATE. The full CDR3 protein reads CASRAGQATEAFF.

Worth noting for this clone: From the germline J gene comes the end of the CDR3, since the read stops 3 residues before it. This chain links TRBV7-9 with TRBJ2-1; no clear D gene. The germline CDR1 and CDR2 sequences are SEHNR and FQNEAQ (reference sequence). The CDR3 totals 15 residues. The V gene lost 3 bases and the J gene lost 7 bases, with 16 bases spanning the gap. The sequenced part of the CDR3 DNA is TGTGCCAGCAGCTTCCGGCCAGGTAATGAGAATGAG. It translates to CASSFRPGNENE. The full CDR3 reads CASSFRPGNENEQFF.

As concerns this clone: The CDR3 end lies 3 residues beyond the end of the read and is filled in from the germline J gene. The gene calls are TRBV20-1 and TRBJ2-3; a possible D gene is TRBD1 (8 bases). The CDR3 is 14 amino acids. Germline-derived CDR1 and CDR2 are DFQATT and SNEGSKA (reference sequence). CDR3 DNA, as far as it was read: TGCAGTGCTAGAGGGAACAGGGGGGGAGAGACG. This sequence encodes CSARGNRGGET. The full-length CDR3 reads as CSARGNRGGETQYF.

Details on this clone: The sequence runs out 3 residues before the end of the CDR3; the remainder is reconstructed from the germline J gene. The chain employs TRBV6-1 and TRBJ1-5; D not resolved. The V end was cut by 0 bases, the J end by 6 bases, with 12 bases between. This CDR3 has 15 residues. CDR1 and CDR2 from the germline V gene are MNHNS and SASEGT. CDR3 bases read: TGTGCCAGCAGTGAAGCAGAGTATTATAGTCAGCCC. This codes for CASSEAEYYSQP. The entire CDR3 sequence reads CASSEAEYYSQPQHF.

With respect to this clone: Read coverage stops 3 residues before the CDR3 terminus; the germline J gene supplies the remainder. The gene calls are TRBV2 and TRBJ2-7; 9 bases match TRBD1. The trim removed 3 bases at V and 3 bases at J, leaving 9 bases unmatched. The V gene's germline CDR1 is SNHLY and CDR2 FYNNEI. This CDR3 spans 16 amino acids. The part of the CDR3 DNA that was read is TGTGCCAGCAGTGACTTATCGGGACAGGGTATCTACGAG. Amino acids: CASSDLSGQGIYE. The whole CDR3 region reads CASSDLSGQGIYEQYF.